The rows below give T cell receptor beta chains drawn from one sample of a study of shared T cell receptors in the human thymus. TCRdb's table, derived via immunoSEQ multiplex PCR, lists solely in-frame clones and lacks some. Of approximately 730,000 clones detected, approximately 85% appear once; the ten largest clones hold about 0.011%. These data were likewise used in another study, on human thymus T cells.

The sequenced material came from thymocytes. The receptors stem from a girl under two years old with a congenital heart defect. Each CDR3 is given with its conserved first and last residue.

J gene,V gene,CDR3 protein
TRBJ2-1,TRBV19,CASTLREGQPYNEQFF
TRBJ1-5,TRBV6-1,CASSEGGQPNQPQHF
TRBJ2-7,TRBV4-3,CASSQDAQGQGTYGQYF
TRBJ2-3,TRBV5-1,CASSLSGGIDTQYF
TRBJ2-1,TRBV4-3,CASSQEDRGYNEQFF
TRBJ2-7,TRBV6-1,CASSEGTVSYEQYF
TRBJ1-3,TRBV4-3,CASSQSFQGPGNTIYF
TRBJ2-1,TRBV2,CAIRSMGTEYNEQFF
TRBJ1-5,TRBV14,CASSQDSYREYNQPQHF
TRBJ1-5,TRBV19,CASSILGGNSNQPQHF
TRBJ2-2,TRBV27,CASSWIPSGGQEELFF
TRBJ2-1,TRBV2,CAGRSRTSTEQFF
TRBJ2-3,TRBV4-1,CASSQDTADSADTQYF
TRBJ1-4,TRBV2,CASSDKWAINEKLFF
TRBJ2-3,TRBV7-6,CASSLDSRGATDTQYF
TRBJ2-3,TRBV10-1,CASSDSGGPTDGDTQYF
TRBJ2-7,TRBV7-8,CASSLVDGSSYEQYF
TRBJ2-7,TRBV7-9,CASSPRGKREQYF
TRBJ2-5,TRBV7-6,CASSPFQGLEKETQYF
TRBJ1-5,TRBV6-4,CASSEGTGGGGHRRQPQHF
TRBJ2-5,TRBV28,CASSFIEGPPAGGRETQYF
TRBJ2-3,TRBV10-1,CASSEWRQGADTQYF